This note documents a single TCR beta chain sequence. Its antigen is unknown. V gave up 7 bases and J gave up 4 bases, with 23 bases separating them. This CDR3 is 18 amino acids long. Germline V lookup: CDR1 MDHEN, CDR2 SYDVKM. TCRdb keeps only in-frame clones here, not all; method: immunoSEQ multiplex PCR. The sample lists 350,000 to 600,000 clones, 89% occurring once. This sample was taken from a study of Ad26.COV2.S vaccination and SARS-CoV-2 variants. Treatment denoted: around 19 received Ad26.COV2.S at low or high dose, single or two shots; roughly five received placebo; per-sample allocation not given. Sample collection was performed on day 63 after the first vaccine or placebo injection. Whole-study results and caveats: Total responses of T cells may have been underestimated by the analyses of TCR breadth and depth.

This clonotype originated in a person aged 18-65 years who received the Ad26.COV2.S COVID-19 vaccine or a placebo. Source: peripheral blood, taken in a trial of Ad26.COV2.S vaccine versus placebo. The chain employs TRBV28 and TRBJ1-6; D call uncertain. This chain's CDR3 is CASTFGTSGLLYNSPLHF. CDR3 in DNA: TGTGCCAGCACTTTTGGTACCTCCGGGTTACTTTATAATTCACCCCTCCACTTT. Supplemented by reference TRBV28 and TRBJ1-6, the full variable domain reads DVKVTQSSRYLVKRTGEKVFLECVQDMDHENMFWYRQDPGLGLRLIYFSYDVKMKEKGDIPEGYSVSREKKERFSLILESASTNQTSMYLCASTFGTSGLLYNSPLHFGNGTRLTVT.